This T cell receptor (beta chain) was profiled in a study of blood T cell repertoires in COVID-19. J lost 6 bases, V lost 5 bases, and 9 bases had no gene match. CDR3 length equals 16 residues. CDR1 is SGHNT and CDR2 is YENEEA in the germline V gene. Sequencing used immunoSEQ multiplex PCR; TCRdb keeps in-frame clones, though not all of them. The sample consists of roughly 500,000 clones, 89% of them appearing once. This clonotype was obtained from a man aged 18 to 29 with COVID-19, enrolled during active disease. Input material: peripheral blood. The chain joins TRBV11-3 to TRBJ2-2; TRBD1 matches 10 bases. CDR3 coding DNA: TGTGCCAGCAGCGGCGGCGGGACAGGGGTATCCGGGGAGCTGTTTTTT. Translating it yields CASSGGGTGVSGELFF.